This T cell receptor (beta chain) was found in a study of shared clonotypes between healthy human individuals (TCRdb year 2020). Concerning the study at large: Three men and a couple of women, aged 18 to 49 years, made up the cohort. To increase sequencing depth and limit assay-specific biases, TCR repertoire library preparation and sequencing were carried out by different laboratories using diverse techniques. Per donor, leukapheresis produced somewhere between about 0.9 and 9.5 billion PBMCs. To estimate repertoire size and how much clonotypes are shared between individuals, the study performed deep sequencing of blood TCR repertoires from five healthy adults. For each donor, CD4 naive and CD4 memory were each given three plates, CD8 naive was given two plates, and CD8 memory was given one plate.

Healthy HIV-negative adults with no recently reported acute infections or vaccinations were included as donors. Only Caucasian adults living in Nashville, Tennessee, USA were represented among the donors. CD4+ T cells were enriched by magnetic negative selection, after which naive cells were positively selected on CD45RA and the negative fraction was taken as the memory subset. Blood was obtained by leukapheresis, after which PBMCs were separated by Ficoll-Histopaque density gradient centrifugation and cryopreserved in liquid nitrogen vapor phase. Analytical flow cytometry was used to check the purity and quantity of every magnetically sorted T cell population. From each sorted fraction, genomic DNA was isolated and quantified by UV absorbance on a Nanodrop 2000c. What the research found in general, with its limitations: Pairwise subsampling indicated that sequencing depth was expected to affect the degree of clonotype sharing among donors. Incomplete sequencing was indicated by rarefaction of sorted-subset datasets, despite the large sequencing depth. Naive subsets generally had larger estimated clonotype richness than memory subsets did. Because the study included only a small number of donors, the genetic and exposure-history diversity represented was limited. Higher generation probabilities were observed for clonotypes shared by all four sorted-subset donors than for non-shared clonotypes. Sharing across a few donors was observed for roughly 5.4% of naive CD4, 3% to 3.5% of naive CD8, about 2.3% of memory CD4, and less than 0.45% of memory CD8 clonotypes. Sampling was restricted to blood, and TCR repertoires in tissues likely differ from the TCR repertoires found in blood.

Turning to this clone: Its antigen remains undetermined. Base qualities are not recorded, but no much larger clone differs from it by a single base.

Trimming accounts for 5 bases at V and 4 bases at J, while the number of junction bases matched to no gene is 8. Counted from cysteine to phenylalanine, this CDR3 has 16 amino acids. Only CDR3 DNA remains: 48 bases, in frame from the first base. Based on the germline V gene, the CDR1 and CDR2 sequences are SNHLY and FYNNEI. TCR CDR3 regions were amplified from genomic DNA by multiplex PCR using the deep immunoSEQ assay. Extracted genomic DNA from each cell subset was distributed evenly across all wells of several immunoSEQ 96-well plates, and each plate was treated as a replicate. For sorted subsets, around 0.2 ug of genomic DNA, equivalent to some 30,000 T cell genomes, went into each replicate PCR. Purified libraries were measured with a Qubit 3.0 fluorometer, size-checked on a Bioanalyzer 2100, and measured again with the KAPA Library Quantification kit. Every immunoSEQ 96-well plate was sequenced on a separate single-read 150-cycle Illumina NextSeq 550 flow cell. In the source study's methods: The immunoSEQ output contained only junctional sequences without quality scores, so filtering could not match that applied to full-length reads. Sequences were annotated with PyIR, a Python wrapper for IgBLAST v1.9, using IMGT germline references to assign V/J genes and CDR3. Reads with weak V/J assignments (E-value above 1e-6), missing CDR3, stop codons, out-of-frame junctions, or ambiguous translated residues were removed. A V3J clonotype was defined by an identical inferred V gene, J gene, and CDR3 amino acid sequence. To compute the percentage overlap between repertoires, the number of shared unique clonotypes was divided by the size of the smaller repertoire. Repertoire richness was assessed with RTK rarefaction, the Chao1 estimator, and Recon v2.1 estimates of unobserved clonotypes. Generation probabilities for all TCRbeta clonotypes obtained by the gDNA method from four donors were computed using OLGA. TCRdb retrieved this table from immuneACCESS and kept in-frame rearrangements only. Not all clones are present; in checked studies, unresolved V genes account for under half, and no reason is known for the remainder. D and trimming were read from the DNA, whereas the V and J calls and clone size are those reported in that table. The sample data list around 2.1 million clones, and 95% of these were observed just once. Of the sample, around 0.13% is held by the ten largest clones.

This sequence uses TRBV2 and TRBJ2-2, with 9 central nucleotides matching TRBD2. Input material: naive CD4+ T cells sorted from blood. The cell subset or site tag for this specimen amounts to: CD45RA+ positively selected. The clonotype originates from a man aged 18 to 29 in good health. The base sequence is TGTGCCAGCAGTTTAGCGGGAGAAGTCCCCACCGGGGAGCTGTTTTTT. Its translation reads: CASSLAGEVPTGELFF.